Following are 21 T cell receptor beta chains from one sample sequenced in a study of shared clonotypes between healthy human individuals (dated by TCRdb to 2020 to 2021). Libraries were made using the immunoSEQ multiplex PCR assay. The table comes from immuneACCESS by way of TCRdb, which keeps in-frame sequences with V and J called. Part of the clones is missing from these tables; in studies checked, under half for an unresolved V gene and the rest for unknown reasons. Present in this sample are hundreds of thousands of clones, about 85% of which were seen just once. The top ten constitute 13% of the sample. Sequenced input: PBMCs. All receptors derive from a woman in her 40s in good health. Some clones in this sample may be carry-over from other donors' samples.

V and J are TRBV28 and TRBJ1-2; D not resolved. From germline, CDR1 is MDHEN and CDR2 SYDVKM. The CDR3 is made up of 12 amino acids. The V end was cut by 10 bases, the J end by 1 base, with 10 bases between. The CDR3 here is CATRQDNYGYTF. The DNA for the CDR3 is TGTGCCACACGCCAAGATAACTATGGCTACACCTTC.

This chain joins TRBV30 and TRBJ1-1; D call uncertain. Germline V gene sequence: CDR1 GTSNPN, CDR2 SVGIG (reference sequence). The V and J ends lost 0 bases and 8 bases respectively, with 7 bases between them. This CDR3 has 11 amino acids. The CDR3 loop reads CAWSVRAEAFF. CDR3 bases: TGTGCCTGGAGTGTAAGGGCGGAAGCTTTCTTT.

The chain carries TRBV28 and TRBJ2-1; 9 nucleotides agree with TRBD2. Germline V gives CDR1 MDHEN, CDR2 SYDVKM. The CDR3 length is 15 residues. V lost 3 bases and J lost 6; bases outside the gene matches: 6. The CDR3 sequence: CASSFGTSSVNEQFF. As DNA, the CDR3 is TGTGCCAGCAGTTTCGGGACTAGCAGTGTCAATGAGCAGTTCTTC.

J is TRBJ1-2 and V is TRBV10-3; 9 bases fit TRBD1. The CDR3 loop spans 13 amino acids. The V gene's germline CDR1 is ENHRY and CDR2 SYGVKD. The V gene end was trimmed by 7 bases and the J gene end by 8 bases; junction bases not matched to a gene: 8. The CDR3 sequence is CAINQDRGNGYTF. The CDR3 DNA is TGTGCCATCAACCAGGACAGGGGAAACGGCTACACCTTC.

The genes are TRBV27 and TRBJ2-1, with TRBD2 matching over 13 bases. This CDR3 spans 16 amino acids. V trimming: 4 bases; J trimming: 8 bases; junction bases outside the gene matches: 8. Germline-derived CDR1 and CDR2 are MNHEY and SMNVEV (reference sequence). The CDR3 DNA is TGTGCCAGCAGTTCGCCACTAGCGGGAGGGTGGCATGAGCAGTTCTTC. Amino acid sequence: CASSSPLAGGWHEQFF.

The chain combines TRBV7-2 with TRBJ2-7; D gene ambiguous. The germline V gene encodes CDR1 SGHTA and CDR2 FQGNSA. The CDR3 consists of 13 residues. V was pared by 1 base and J by 3 bases, with 7 bases between. For the CDR3, the DNA is TGTGCCAGCAGCTTAGAACAGTTCTACGAGCAGTACTTC. Translating gives CASSLEQFYEQYF.

This clone showed up just once. Other DNA sequences within the sample encode an identical CDR3. This chain links TRBV5-1 with TRBJ2-1; 7 bases align to TRBD1. Trimming removed 0 bases from V and 2 bases from J; junction bases left unmatched: 2. CDR1 and CDR2 from the germline V gene are SGHRS and YFSETQ. CDR3 length equals 15 residues. The CDR3 loop is CASSLGQGAYNEQFF. DNA of the CDR3: TGCGCCAGCAGCTTGGGGCAGGGGGCCTACAATGAGCAGTTCTTC.

This clone appeared once. The genes are TRBV28 and TRBJ2-7, with a weak D call TRBD2 (6 bases). V lost 3 bases and J lost 3, with 12 bases in between. The CDR3 is 14 amino acids. CDR1 is MDHEN, CDR2 SYDVKM, per germline. CDR3 sequence: CASSFGTGDYEQYF. The CDR3 DNA is TGTGCCAGCAGTTTCGGGACTGGGGACTACGAGCAGTACTTC.

V usage is TRBV14 and J usage is TRBJ2-2; D gene ambiguous. There are 18 residues in the CDR3. V was trimmed by 1 base and J by 3 bases, leaving 18 bases between them. Germline V CDR1 and CDR2: SGHDN, FVKESK. The CDR3 here is CASSQALGKGPDTGELFF. CDR3 nucleotide sequence: TGTGCCAGCAGCCAAGCGCTCGGAAAGGGTCCAGACACCGGGGAGCTGTTTTTT.

The J gene is TRBJ2-7, the V gene TRBV11-2; D gene ambiguous. Germline V lookup: CDR1 SGHAT, CDR2 FQNNGV. This CDR3 comprises 13 residues. The V and J ends lost 7 bases and 7 bases respectively, with 17 bases between them. CDR3 nucleotide sequence: TGTGCCAGCATAGAAGGGCCTAGAGATGAGCAGTACTTC. Its translation is CASIEGPRDEQYF.

V is TRBV19 and J is TRBJ2-5, with 9 bases that match TRBD1. V lost 1 base to trimming and J lost 5 bases; unmatched junction nucleotides: 8. The CDR3 totals 16 residues. CDR1 is LNHDA, CDR2 SQIVND, per germline (reference sequence). In nucleotides, the CDR3 is TGTGCCAGTAGTATAGGCGCTGGACAGGGGAGGGAGACCCAGTACTTC. Its translation: CASSIGAGQGRETQYF. Full variable domain (remainder filled in from reference TRBV19 and TRBJ2-5): DGGITQSPKYLFRKEGQNVTLSCEQNLNHDAMYWYRQDPGQGLRLIYYSQIVNDFQKGDIAEGYSVSREKKESFPLTVTSAQKNPTAFYLCASSIGAGQGRETQYFGPGTRLLVL.

The chain recombines TRBV7-9 with TRBJ2-3; 10 bases agree with TRBD2. Germline loops: CDR1 SEHNR, CDR2 FQNEAQ (reference sequence). V shed 5 bases, J shed 9 bases, and the junction held 17 bases outside the gene matches. This CDR3 region has 17 residues. Here the CDR3 reads CASSEGGPLAGGRTQYF. CDR3 coding DNA: TGTGCCAGCAGCGAAGGGGGCCCCTTAGCGGGAGGACGGACGCAGTATTTT.

V gene TRBV11-2 combines with J gene TRBJ1-2; no clear D. Germline V gives CDR1 SGHAT, CDR2 FQNNGV. V was cut by 2 bases and J by 4 bases, with 14 bases left in between. This CDR3 region has 15 residues. This CDR3 is CASSLSPRTGYGYTF. DNA for the CDR3: TGTGCCAGCAGCTTATCCCCCCGGACGGGCTATGGCTACACCTTC.

This clone has at least ten counts. J is TRBJ1-5 and V is TRBV25-1; possible D gene TRBD1, 5 bases. Germline lookup yields CDR1 MGHDK and CDR2 SYGVNS. The CDR3 runs 14 residues. Between the trimmed V and J ends, which lost 7 bases and 1 base, there was a span of 11 bases. The CDR3 spells CASNPGTSNQPQHF. CDR3 DNA: TGTGCCAGCAATCCCGGGACCAGCAATCAGCCCCAGCATTTT.

V gene TRBV12-5 combines with J gene TRBJ2-2; tentatively, D is TRBD2 (6 bases). Germline CDR1 reads LGHNT; CDR2 reads FRNRAP. Trimming removed 5 bases from V and 5 bases from J, with 12 bases in between. The CDR3 is 14 amino acids. The CDR3 loop is CASGTSGGTGELFF. CDR3 nucleotide sequence: TGTGCTAGTGGTACAAGCGGAGGGACCGGGGAGCTGTTTTTT.

Ten or more counts support this clone. Additional DNA sequences in this sample encode the identical CDR3. The CDR3 protein is CASSLGQGAGGYTF. The CDR3 coding sequence is TGTGCCAGCAGTTTAGGGCAGGGGGCGGGTGGCTACACCTTC. V usage is TRBV28 and J usage is TRBJ1-2, with 8 bases fitting TRBD1. V shed 2 bases, J shed 7 bases, and the junction held 6 bases outside the gene matches. This CDR3 is 14 amino acids long. From germline, CDR1 is MDHEN and CDR2 SYDVKM.

The chain links TRBV6-1 to TRBJ2-5, with D perhaps TRBD2 (6 bases). The J call may not be correct, given that the DNA end is closer to TRBJ2-7. CDR1 MNHNS and CDR2 SASEGT come from the germline V gene. The CDR3 extends over 13 amino acids. DNA for the CDR3: TGTGCCAGCAGCGGGAGTATCCGCTACGAGCAGTACTTC. Protein product: CASSGSIRYEQYF.

CDR3 amino acids: CASSLRGATVEETQYF. The CDR3 DNA is TGTGCCAGCAGCTTACGGGGGGCTACGGTGGAGGAGACCCAGTACTTC. The chain couples TRBV7-8 to TRBJ2-5; tentatively, D is TRBD2 (7 bases). This CDR3 contains 16 residues. The ends were cut back, 2 bases at V and 5 bases at J, with 18 bases in the middle. CDR1 is SGHVS and CDR2 is FQNEAQ in the germline V gene.

This clone has just a few counts. This rearrangement joins TRBV5-4 to TRBJ2-3, with 9 bases that match TRBD2. CDR1 and CDR2 from the germline V gene are SGHNT and YYREEE (reference sequence). V lost 2 bases, J lost 5 bases, and 3 bases stayed unmatched. CDR3 length: 14 residues. The DNA of the CDR3 is TGTGCCAGCAGCTTCCAGCGGGAGGAAGATACGCAGTATTTT. It yields the protein CASSFQREEDTQYF.

V gene TRBV2 combines with J gene TRBJ2-3; 12 nucleotides align to TRBD2. The CDR3 has 16 amino acids. Trimming at V came to 6 bases and at J to 0 bases, leaving 4 bases not matched to a gene. Germline-derived CDR1 and CDR2 are SNHLY and FYNNEI. Here the CDR3 reads CASRASGRASTDTQYF. Here the CDR3 DNA reads TGTGCCAGCAGAGCTAGCGGGAGGGCTAGCACAGATACGCAGTATTTT.

The chain recombines TRBV10-3 with TRBJ2-7; no clear D gene. V lost 4 bases to trimming and J lost 0 bases, with 10 bases between them. This CDR3 spans 14 amino acids. Germline V gene data show CDR1 as ENHRY and CDR2 as SYGVKD. Here the CDR3 DNA reads TGTGCCATCAGTGGCCCACAGCGCTCCTACGAGCAGTACTTC. The encoded protein is CAISGPQRSYEQYF.